These 18 T cell receptor beta chains were all obtained from the same sample, sequenced in a study of blood T cell repertoires in COVID-19. Clones were sequenced by immunoSEQ multiplex PCR, and TCRdb holds only the in-frame ones, with some missing. The table includes 100,000 to 150,000 clones, about 84% detected once. Sequencing was carried out using peripheral blood. The receptors were sampled from a woman aged 55-69 years with acute or convalescent COVID-19.

V and J are TRBV19 and TRBJ2-5; 9 nucleotides agree with TRBD1. Trimming at V came to 4 bases and at J to 4 bases, leaving 1 base not matched to a gene. The CDR3 runs 13 residues. Germline values: CDR1 LNHDA, CDR2 SQIVND (reference sequence). CDR3 in amino acids: CASSNRGRETQYF. The CDR3 bases are TGTGCCAGTAGTAACAGGGGGCGAGAGACCCAGTACTTC.

This clone is a singleton in its sample. CDR3 in DNA: TGTGCCAGCAGCCAAGAAATGGTGACAGTCACCGGGGAGCTGTTTTTT. This sequence encodes CASSQEMVTVTGELFF. The chain employs TRBV4-2 and TRBJ2-2, with a possible D match to TRBD1 (5 bases). The CDR3 sequence is 16 residues long. The germline gives CDR1 LGHNA, CDR2 YNFKEQ. V shed 0 bases and J shed 4 bases, with 12 bases lying between them.

The V call is TRBV27, the J call TRBJ1-4; D possibly corresponds to TRBD1 (5 bases). CDR3 length equals 15 residues. Trimming pared 5 bases from V and 0 bases from J, leaving 10 bases between. CDR1 MNHEY and CDR2 SMNVEV come from the germline V gene (reference sequence). In nucleotides, the CDR3 is TGTGCCAGCAGTCCGTCCAGGGCAACTAATGAAAAACTGTTTTTT. Protein product: CASSPSRATNEKLFF.

The chain recombines TRBV27 with TRBJ1-2; the D is unclear. The germline V and J ends were trimmed by 3 bases and 4 bases, with 18 bases remaining between them. CDR1 and CDR2 (germline): MNHEY, SMNVEV (reference sequence). The CDR3 sequence is 16 residues long. The CDR3 DNA sequence: TGTGCCAGCAGTTTTACCGGCGGTATGTCTAGCTATGGCTACACCTTC. Protein: CASSFTGGMSSYGYTF.

This chain uses TRBV5-6 with TRBJ1-5, with 11 bases matching TRBD1. Trimming removed 2 bases from V and 7 bases from J; junction bases left unmatched: 8. The germline V gene has CDR1 SGHDT and CDR2 YYEEEE. This CDR3 region has 16 residues. The CDR3 nucleotides are TGTGCCAGCAGCTTTTCCGGACAGGGGGCGAAACAGCCCCAGCATTTT. It translates to CASSFSGQGAKQPQHF.

The V call is TRBV10-3, the J call TRBJ2-1; 8 nucleotides agree with TRBD2. J was trimmed by 8 bases and V by 4 bases; bases with no gene match: 10. The CDR3 totals 15 residues. CDR1 is ENHRY, CDR2 SYGVKD, per germline. This CDR3 reads CAISALAGRGDEQFF. The CDR3 DNA follows: TGTGCCATCAGTGCCTTAGCGGGGAGGGGCGATGAGCAGTTCTTC.

This clone came up once. The chain links TRBV5-1 to TRBJ2-1; TRBD1 aligns across 9 bases. Per germline, CDR1 SGHRS and CDR2 YFSETQ. V trimming: 0 bases; J trimming: 4 bases; junction bases outside the gene matches: 5. The CDR3 is 16 amino acids. The CDR3 DNA reads TGCGCCAGCAGCTTGGCCGACAGGGGGATTTACAATGAGCAGTTCTTC. Translating it yields CASSLADRGIYNEQFF.

J is TRBJ1-1 and V is TRBV10-1, with D tentatively TRBD1 (6 bases). This CDR3 contains 13 residues. Between the trimmed V and J ends, which lost 8 bases and 0 bases, there was a span of 10 bases. CDR1 and CDR2 from the germline V gene are WNHNN and SYGVQD (reference sequence). This CDR3 reads CASQDSVNTEAFF. DNA for the CDR3: TGCGCCAGCCAGGACAGTGTGAACACTGAAGCTTTCTTT.

This clone has a handful of counts. This sequence joins TRBV6-4 and TRBJ2-3, with 10 bases lining up with TRBD2. The CDR3 contains 15 residues. From germline, CDR1 is MRHNA and CDR2 SNTAGT. V was pared by 4 bases and J by 1 base, with 2 bases of the junction left unmatched. The CDR3 spells CASSAGTSGTDTQYF. The CDR3, as DNA: TGTGCCAGCAGTGCCGGGACTAGCGGCACAGATACGCAGTATTTT.

The chain joins TRBV7-3 to TRBJ2-1, with D possibly TRBD2 on 5 matching bases. V gave up 4 bases and J gave up 8 bases, with 9 bases separating them. Looked up from germline, CDR1 is SGHTA and CDR2 is FQGTGA. This CDR3 is 12 amino acids long. The chain's CDR3 is CASSSPGDEQFF. The CDR3 DNA follows: TGTGCCAGCAGCTCGCCCGGGGATGAGCAGTTCTTC.

The rearrangement links TRBV27 to TRBJ2-3; TRBD2 matches at 8 bases. The ends lost 2 bases at V and 6 bases at J; junction bases unmatched: 7. CDR3 length equals 15 residues. Germline loops: CDR1 MNHEY, CDR2 SMNVEV (reference sequence). The CDR3 region is CASSLISGALDTQYF. CDR3 in DNA: TGTGCCAGCAGTTTAATTAGCGGGGCCTTGGATACGCAGTATTTT.

This chain joins TRBV18 and TRBJ1-1; D may be TRBD1 (6 bases). The CDR3 is made up of 15 amino acids. Germline V lookup: CDR1 KGHSH, CDR2 LQKENI. Between the trimmed V and J ends, which lost 0 bases and 0 bases, there was a span of 8 bases. CDR3 in amino acids: CASSPPGHMNTEAFF. CDR3 bases: TGTGCCAGCTCACCACCGGGACACATGAACACTGAAGCTTTCTTT.

The rearrangement joins TRBV19 to TRBJ1-6, with 7 bases fitting TRBD1. Trimming at V came to 3 bases and at J to 8 bases, leaving 1 base not matched to a gene. This CDR3 has 13 amino acids. Per the germline V gene, CDR1 is LNHDA and CDR2 is SQIVND (reference sequence). DNA of the CDR3: TGTGCCAGTAGTATCCAGGGGGATTCACCCCTCCACTTT. This gives the protein CASSIQGDSPLHF.

This clone was observed a few times. This sequence joins TRBV6-5 and TRBJ1-5; TRBD1 is a possible D gene (6 bases). This CDR3 has 14 residues. The germline V gene has CDR1 MNHEY and CDR2 SVGAGI. V was shortened by 2 bases and J by 7 bases, with 12 bases between the two germline ends. The CDR3 spells CASSYEAGAQPQHF. For the CDR3, the DNA is TGTGCCAGCAGTTACGAGGCAGGGGCCCAGCCCCAGCATTTT.

The V gene is TRBV7-9, the J gene TRBJ2-5; D ambiguous. The CDR3 extends over 12 amino acids. Trimming pared 5 bases from V and 1 base from J, leaving 5 bases between. CDR1 is SEHNR and CDR2 is FQNEAQ in the germline V gene (reference sequence). CDR3 nucleotide sequence: TGTGCCAGCAGCCCCTCCCAAGAGACCCAGTACTTC. Amino acid sequence: CASSPSQETQYF. Looking up the rest from reference TRBV7-9 and TRBJ2-5 gives the full variable domain: DTGVSQNPRHKITKRGQNVTFRCDPISEHNRLYWYRQTLGQGPEFLTYFQNEAQLEKSRLLSDRFSAERPKGSFSTLEIQRTEQGDSAMYLCASSPSQETQYFGPGTRLLVL.

The chain employs TRBV6-6 and TRBJ2-7, with a weak D call TRBD1 (5 bases). Trimming left V 0 bases short and J 3 bases short, with 9 bases between. The germline V gene has CDR1 MNHNY and CDR2 SVGAGI (reference sequence). The CDR3 sequence is 14 residues long. CDR3 residues: CASSYSDTYYEQYV. The CDR3 nucleotides are TGTGCCAGCAGTTACTCGGACACATACTACGAGCAGTACGTC.

J is TRBJ2-3 and V is TRBV5-4, with D perhaps TRBD2 (5 bases). Trimming left V 2 bases short and J 5 bases short, with 6 bases between. The germline V gene encodes CDR1 SGHNT and CDR2 YYREEE (reference sequence). The CDR3 is 12 residues long. CDR3: CASSLRGDTQYF. In DNA, the CDR3 is TGTGCCAGCAGCTTACGGGGAGATACGCAGTATTTT.

The chain recombines TRBV5-1 with TRBJ2-5, with D unclear. Trimming removed 2 bases at V and 1 base at J, with 6 bases between. There are 13 residues in the CDR3. Per germline, CDR1 SGHRS and CDR2 YFSETQ. The DNA for the CDR3 is TGCGCCAGCAGCTTCGGGTCCCAAGAGACCCAGTACTTC. Amino acid sequence: CASSFGSQETQYF. Complete variable domain (other parts from reference TRBV5-1 and TRBJ2-5): KAGVTQTPRYLIKTRGQQVTLSCSPISGHRSVSWYQQTPGQGLQFLFEYFSETQRNKGNFPGRFSGRQFSNSRSEMNVSTLELGDSALYLCASSFGSQETQYFGPGTRLLVL.